This TCR beta chain appears in the sequencing data of a study of blood T cell repertoires in COVID-19. In the study overall: Samples taken during acute and convalescent COVID-19 were collected in the United States, Italy and Spain. In each case, the material was cDNA or gDNA derived from T cells, B-cell-depleted T cells, or PBMCs.

As originally analysed: Estimated nucleated cell counts came from reference gene primer amplification. Sequencing was performed with immunoSEQ multiplex PCR; in TCRdb, only in-frame clones are kept and a portion is missing. Clonal size and the V and J genes are those of that table, whereas D and trimming came from the DNA. The sample shows 110,000 to 150,000 clones, more than 80% of them seen only once. This clone is a singleton in its sample. Other DNA sequences of this sample code for an identical CDR3. There are 11 residues in the CDR3. The V and J ends lost 3 bases and 5 bases respectively, with 5 bases between them.

This chain uses TRBV12-3 or TRBV12-4 with TRBJ2-7; D gene ambiguous. Material for sequencing was peripheral blood. This TCR derives from a human donor in a cohort sampled during active COVID-19. CDR3 nucleotide sequence: TGTGCCAGCAGTTTTGGGCACGAGCAGTACTTC. Translating gives CASSFGHEQYF.